The clone carrying this T cell receptor beta chain has ten or more counts. The data derive from a study of T cell repertoires in cytomegalovirus infection. Study at large: An indication of both CMV infection and matching HLA type came from public TCR beta signatures.

TCRdb fed the reads into MiXCR, producing one record per CDR3 protein. The data hold 200,000 to 300,000 distinct CDR3 sequences, with 6% to 8% observed a single time. The V and J ends lost 4 bases and 8 bases respectively, with 11 bases between them. This CDR3 contains 12 residues. Germline V lookup: CDR1 SGHTA, CDR2 FQGNSA. The chain has TRBV7-2 and TRBJ1-1; D unresolved. The TCR originated in a human donor in good health (CMV status not recorded). Some clones in this sample may be carry-over from other donors' samples. The specimen was PBMCs. In nucleotides, the CDR3 is TGTGCCAGCAGCTCGCCGACGAGAGAAGCTTTCTTT. Translation gives CASSSPTREAFF. The full variable domain, completed using reference TRBV7-2 and TRBJ1-1, is GAGVSQSPSNKVTEKGKDVELRCDPISGHTALYWYRQSLGQGLEFLIYFQGNSAPDKSGLPSDRFSAERTGGSVSTLTIQRTQQEDSAVYLCASSSPTREAFFGQGTRLTVV.